The 29 T cell receptor beta chains below come from one sample, sequenced in a study of CD8 T cells in Susac syndrome. An amount of RNA that ranged from about 0.45 to 1 ug was reverse transcribed with random hexamers. MiXCR was run by TCRdb on the immunoSEQ multiplex PCR reads, yielding one entry per CDR3 protein. Of roughly 150,000 distinct CDR3 sequences in the sample, roughly 95% were seen once. The material sequenced was CD4+ T cells from PBMCs. The receptors stem from a human donor with multiple sclerosis.

The chain employs TRBV12-3 or TRBV12-4 and TRBJ2-7, with 8 bases lining up with TRBD2. This CDR3 has 14 amino acids. J was trimmed by 7 bases and V by 3 bases; bases with no gene match: 8. This CDR3 is CASSFAGPGGEQYF. DNA of the CDR3: TGTGCCAGCAGTTTCGCAGGTCCGGGGGGGGAGCAGTACTTC.

The chain carries TRBV19 and TRBJ2-2, with D uncertain. V was cut by 5 bases and J by 1 base, with 5 bases left in between. The germline V gene has CDR1 LNHDA and CDR2 SQIVND (reference sequence). CDR3 size: 13 residues. This CDR3 reads CASSEQNTGELFF. DNA of the CDR3: TGTGCCAGTAGTGAGCAGAACACCGGGGAGCTGTTTTTT.

The chain links TRBV5-1 to TRBJ2-7; 7 positions match TRBD2. The germline CDR1 and CDR2 sequences are SGHRS and YFSETQ. CDR3 length: 14 amino acids. V dropped 2 bases and J dropped 1; count of bases not matched to a gene: 3. CDR3 amino acids: CASSFSGDSYEQYF. CDR3 bases: TGCGCCAGCAGCTTCAGCGGGGATTCCTACGAGCAGTACTTC.

The gene calls are TRBV27 and TRBJ2-1, with 12 bases aligning to TRBD2. Losses at the gene ends were 8 bases for V and 9 bases for J; bases not matched to a gene: 14. The germline CDR1 and CDR2 sequences are MNHEY and SMNVEV (reference sequence). This CDR3 is 16 amino acids long. CDR3 nucleotide sequence: TGTGCCAGCTTCGGCTCTAGCGGGAGGGAGGGATTTGAGCAGTTCTTC. Its protein product is CASFGSSGREGFEQFF.

V usage is TRBV6-1 and J usage is TRBJ1-2; D is possibly TRBD1 (5 bases). CDR1 is MNHNS, CDR2 SASEGT, per germline. CDR3 length: 14 amino acids. V was cut by 6 bases and J by 8 bases, with 19 bases left in between. CDR3 amino acids: CASSPGMQLLGYTF. CDR3 sequence (DNA): TGTGCCAGCAGCCCAGGGATGCAGCTTCTCGGCTACACCTTC.

The genes are TRBV11-2 and TRBJ2-7; D not resolved. The CDR3 spans 14 residues. Germline V gene lookup returns CDR1 SGHAT and CDR2 FQNNGV. Trimming took off 0 bases at V and 2 bases at J, with 8 bases between the two ends. As DNA, the CDR3 is TGTGCCAGCAGCTTAGATGCCGTTGCCTACGAGCAGTACTTC. Protein product: CASSLDAVAYEQYF.

This chain uses TRBV30 with TRBJ1-2; no clear D. Germline V gives CDR1 GTSNPN, CDR2 SVGIG (reference sequence). CDR3 length: 12 amino acids. Trimming stripped 3 bases from V and 4 bases from J, with 9 bases between. CDR3 sequence: CAWRTVAYGYTF. CDR3 DNA sequence: TGTGCCTGGAGGACCGTCGCCTATGGCTACACCTTC.

This chain joins TRBV14 and TRBJ2-7; D is unresolved. This CDR3 region has 12 residues. The ends were cut back, 3 bases at V and 4 bases at J, with 7 bases in the middle. Germline V gives CDR1 SGHDN, CDR2 FVKESK. The CDR3 bases are TGTGCCAGCAGCCAGGACGGTTACGAGCAGTACTTC. Residues: CASSQDGYEQYF.

The J gene is TRBJ2-1, the V gene TRBV14; 13 positions match TRBD2. The J segment lost 9 bases and the V segment lost 4 bases, leaving 9 bases of the junction unmatched. Germline CDR1 reads SGHDN; CDR2 reads FVKESK. The CDR3 loop spans 16 amino acids. CDR3: CASSPFRTSGSTEQFF. The CDR3 coding sequence is TGTGCCAGCAGCCCCTTCCGGACTAGCGGGAGTACTGAGCAGTTCTTC.

V usage is TRBV7-2 and J usage is TRBJ1-2; 11 positions agree with TRBD1. The CDR3 sequence is 15 residues long. V was pared by 4 bases and J by 8 bases, with 9 bases of the junction left unmatched. Germline-derived CDR1 and CDR2 are SGHTA and FQGNSA. In DNA form, the CDR3 reads TGTGCCAGCAGCTCCTTAGGACAGGGGGCAAGGGGCTACACCTTC. As protein: CASSSLGQGARGYTF.

The rearrangement links TRBV6-6 to TRBJ2-7; TRBD2 is a possible D gene (5 bases). The V gene lost 2 bases and the J gene lost 6 bases, with 11 bases spanning the gap. The CDR3 totals 13 residues. Germline CDR1 is MNHNY and CDR2 is SVGAGI (reference sequence). CDR3 in amino acids: CASSYSGRGEQYF. CDR3 nucleotide sequence: TGTGCCAGCAGTTACAGCGGACGAGGCGAGCAGTACTTC.

This clonotype was observed a handful of times. This chain uses TRBV6-2 or TRBV6-3 with TRBJ2-7, with 7 bases lining up with TRBD2. V dropped 3 bases and J dropped 2; count of bases not matched to a gene: 4. CDR1 and CDR2 (germline): MNHEY, SVGEGT. This CDR3 spans 14 amino acids. CDR3 nucleotide sequence: TGTGCCAGCAGTTATGGCGGGGGAGCCTACGAGCAGTACTTC. Translating it yields CASSYGGGAYEQYF.

The chain is built from TRBV9 and TRBJ2-5; no clear D gene. CDR1 and CDR2 (germline): SGDLS, YYNGEE. This CDR3 contains 13 residues. Trimming cost V 1 base and J 1 base, with 5 bases left between them. The CDR3, as DNA: TGTGCCAGCAGCGTAACGGCCCAAGAGACCCAGTACTTC. Translation gives CASSVTAQETQYF.

The CDR3 nucleotides read TGTGCCAGCAGCAAAAGACTAGCGGGAGGGACCCAAGAGACCCAGTACTTC. This sequence encodes CASSKRLAGGTQETQYF. This chain uses TRBV7-7 with TRBJ2-5; TRBD2 aligns across 14 bases. Germline V gene data show CDR1 as SSHAT and CDR2 as FNYEAQ (reference sequence). This CDR3 has 17 residues. V lost 5 bases, J lost 1 base, and 6 bases stayed unmatched.

The chain recombines TRBV29-1 with TRBJ1-2; D might be TRBD1 (6 bases). V was pared by 2 bases and J by 8 bases, with 15 bases between. The germline V gene has CDR1 SQVTM and CDR2 ANQGSEA. The CDR3 sequence is 13 residues long. The CDR3 region has the DNA TGCAGCGTTGAATTGACTCAGGGGAGCGGCTACACCTTC. This encodes CSVELTQGSGYTF.

The chain's CDR3 is CASSPVGDGYTDTQYF. The CDR3 nucleotides read TGTGCCAGTAGTCCAGTAGGGGACGGATACACAGATACGCAGTATTTT. This chain joins TRBV19 and TRBJ2-3, with D perhaps TRBD1 or TRBD2 (5 bases each). The CDR3 has 16 residues. In germline, CDR1 is LNHDA, CDR2 SQIVND (reference sequence). V gave up 5 bases and J gave up 2 bases, with 17 bases separating them.

This clonotype was seen once. The V and J genes are TRBV7-3 and TRBJ1-1, with 8 nucleotides matching TRBD1. From germline, CDR1 is SGHTA and CDR2 FQGTGA. The V and J ends lost 7 bases and 1 base, in that order; junction bases with no gene match: 2. This CDR3 region has 13 residues. The CDR3 DNA reads TGTGCCAGCACCCAGGGGGCGAACACTGAAGCTTTCTTT. Residues: CASTQGANTEAFF.

This chain links TRBV29-1 with TRBJ2-1; no reliable D call. Trimming took 2 bases from V and 12 from J, leaving 14 bases between them. The CDR3 loop spans 12 amino acids. Germline lookup yields CDR1 SQVTM and CDR2 ANQGSEA. CDR3 DNA: TGCAGCGTTGAATTTAGTCGGGCGCGGCAGTTCTTC. Protein product: CSVEFSRARQFF.

The chain carries TRBV29-1 and TRBJ2-1; TRBD1 matches at 7 bases. Germline V CDR1 and CDR2: SQVTM, ANQGSEA. The CDR3 covers 14 residues. The ends lost 2 bases at V and 4 bases at J; junction bases unmatched: 5. The CDR3 loop reads CSVEIPDRYNEQFF. DNA of the CDR3: TGCAGCGTTGAAATCCCGGACAGGTACAATGAGCAGTTCTTC.

J is TRBJ1-2 and V is TRBV4-3; the D gene is possibly TRBD1 (5 bases). Germline V gene data show CDR1 as LGHNA and CDR2 as YSLEER. There are 16 residues in the CDR3. V gave up 4 bases and J gave up 7 bases, with 22 bases separating them. CDR3 DNA: TGCGCCAGCAGCCCCTCCCGGGGCCGCAGGTTGGGTGGCTACACCTTC. This codes for CASSPSRGRRLGGYTF.

This chain joins TRBV7-2 and TRBJ1-3; D is ambiguous. The V end was cut by 5 bases, the J end by 3 bases, with 8 bases between. The CDR3 is made up of 13 amino acids. Germline-derived CDR1 and CDR2 are SGHTA and FQGNSA. The CDR3 protein is CASSSGLGNTIYF. The CDR3 DNA sequence: TGTGCCAGCAGCAGTGGCCTTGGAAACACCATATATTTT.

The chain joins TRBV27 to TRBJ2-3; TRBD2 matches at 8 bases. CDR1 and CDR2 (germline): MNHEY, SMNVEV (reference sequence). Unmatched junction bases numbered 11, after V lost 3 bases and J lost 6 bases. There are 16 residues in the CDR3. The CDR3 reads CASSFRLAPSRDTQYF. The CDR3 DNA is TGTGCCAGCAGTTTCCGACTAGCGCCTTCGAGGGATACGCAGTATTTT.

The V call is TRBV5-1, the J call TRBJ2-1, with D hard to call. Germline CDR1 and CDR2: SGHRS and YFSETQ. This CDR3 is built from 14 residues. The V end lost 0 bases, the J end lost 3 bases, and 7 bases lay between the germline ends. CDR3 loop: CASSLVQLYNEQFF. The CDR3 nucleotides are TGCGCCAGCAGCTTGGTACAGCTCTACAATGAGCAGTTCTTC.

The V call is TRBV30, the J call TRBJ2-4; TRBD1 agrees at 7 bases. This CDR3 spans 13 amino acids. CDR1 is GTSNPN, CDR2 SVGIG, per germline (reference sequence). V dropped 2 bases and J dropped 7; count of bases not matched to a gene: 5. CDR3 sequence: CAWSQGVTNIQYF. In DNA, the CDR3 is TGTGCCTGGAGTCAGGGGGTTACGAACATTCAGTACTTC.

CDR3 protein: CAWTLGGSPNEKLFF. CDR3 nucleotide sequence: TGTGCCTGGACCCTAGGGGGATCTCCTAATGAAAAACTGTTTTTT. This chain uses TRBV30 with TRBJ1-4, with D possibly being TRBD1 (6 bases). The V end lost 4 bases, the J end lost 3 bases, and 15 bases lay between the germline ends. Germline CDR1 reads GTSNPN; CDR2 reads SVGIG (reference sequence). The CDR3 sequence is 15 residues long.

The chain combines TRBV4-2 with TRBJ2-1, with TRBD2 identical over 7 bases. There are 14 residues in the CDR3. Germline CDR1 is LGHNA and CDR2 is YNFKEQ. The V gene end was trimmed by 8 bases and the J gene end by 4 bases; junction bases not matched to a gene: 8. CDR3 sequence reads: CASGRDDQYNEQFF. The CDR3 DNA sequence: TGTGCCAGCGGGAGGGACGACCAATACAATGAGCAGTTCTTC.

V is TRBV20-1 and J is TRBJ2-7, with 8 bases lining up with TRBD2. This CDR3 comprises 16 residues. V lost 1 base to trimming and J lost 2 bases; unmatched junction nucleotides: 10. The germline V gene encodes CDR1 DFQATT and CDR2 SNEGSKA (reference sequence). The CDR3 region has the DNA TGCAGTGCTAGAGTTCCCTGGCGGGAGGTTCCCTACGAGCAGTACTTC. Translating gives CSARVPWREVPYEQYF.

V is TRBV20-1 and J is TRBJ1-1, with D tentatively TRBD1 (5 bases). Germline V lookup: CDR1 DFQATT, CDR2 SNEGSKA (reference sequence). V lost 0 bases, J lost 4 bases, and 18 bases lay in between. The CDR3 is 16 residues long. The CDR3 DNA is TGCAGTGCTAGAGATCCGCGGCAGGGATTGACCACTGAAGCTTTCTTT. Protein product: CSARDPRQGLTTEAFF.

This clonotype was seen a handful of times. The V and J genes are TRBV12-3 or TRBV12-4 and TRBJ2-7; 7 positions agree with TRBD1. The trim removed 3 bases at V and 4 bases at J, leaving 3 bases unmatched. CDR3 length equals 13 residues. As DNA, the CDR3 is TGTGCCAGCAGTTTCTCGGGACAGTACGAGCAGTACTTC. Encoded protein: CASSFSGQYEQYF.